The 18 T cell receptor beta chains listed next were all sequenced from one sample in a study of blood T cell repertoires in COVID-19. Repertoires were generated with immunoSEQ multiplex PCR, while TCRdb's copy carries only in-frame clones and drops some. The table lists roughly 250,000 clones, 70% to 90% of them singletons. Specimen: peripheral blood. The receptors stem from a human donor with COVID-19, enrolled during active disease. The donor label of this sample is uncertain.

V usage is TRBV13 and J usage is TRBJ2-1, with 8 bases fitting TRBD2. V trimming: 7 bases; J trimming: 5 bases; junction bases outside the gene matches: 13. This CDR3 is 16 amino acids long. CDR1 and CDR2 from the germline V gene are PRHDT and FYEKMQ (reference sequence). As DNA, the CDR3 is TGTGCCAGCACCAACGGGGGCGGGAGGAGGAACAATGAGCAGTTCTTC. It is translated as CASTNGGGRRNNEQFF.

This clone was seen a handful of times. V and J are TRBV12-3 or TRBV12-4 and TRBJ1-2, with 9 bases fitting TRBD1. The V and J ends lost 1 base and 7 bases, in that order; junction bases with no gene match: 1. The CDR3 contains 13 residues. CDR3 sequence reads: CASSLVGQGGYTF. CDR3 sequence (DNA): TGTGCCAGCAGTTTAGTGGGACAGGGTGGCTACACCTTC.

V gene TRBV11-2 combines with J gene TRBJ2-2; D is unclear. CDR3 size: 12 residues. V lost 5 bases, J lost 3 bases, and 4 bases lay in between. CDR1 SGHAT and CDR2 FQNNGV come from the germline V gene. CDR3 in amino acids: CASSLYTGELFF. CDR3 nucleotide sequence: TGTGCCAGCAGCCTGTACACCGGGGAGCTGTTTTTT.

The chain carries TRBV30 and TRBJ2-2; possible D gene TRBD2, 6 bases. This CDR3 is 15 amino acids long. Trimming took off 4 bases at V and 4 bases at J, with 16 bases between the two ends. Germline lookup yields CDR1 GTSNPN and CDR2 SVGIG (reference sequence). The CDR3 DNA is TGTGCCTGGACGGTCGGGAGCGCTGGCACCGGGGAGCTGTTTTTT. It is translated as CAWTVGSAGTGELFF.

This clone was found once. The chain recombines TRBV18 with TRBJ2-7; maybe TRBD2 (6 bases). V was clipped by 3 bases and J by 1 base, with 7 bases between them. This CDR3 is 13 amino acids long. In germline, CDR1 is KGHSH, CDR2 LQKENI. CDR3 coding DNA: TGTGCCAGCTCACCGAGCGGGTCCTACGAGCAGTACTTC. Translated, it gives CASSPSGSYEQYF. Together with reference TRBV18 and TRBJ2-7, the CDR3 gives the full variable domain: NAGVMQNPRHLVRRRGQEARLRCSPMKGHSHVYWYRQLPEEGLKFMVYLQKENIIDESGMPKERFSAEFPKEGPSILRIQQVVRGDSAAYFCASSPSGSYEQYFGPGTRLTVT.

The CDR3 nucleotides read TGTGCCAGCAGCCTCGCTAGCGGGAGGACCTACAATGAGCAGTTCTTC. It encodes CASSLASGRTYNEQFF. This chain connects TRBV7-3 to TRBJ2-1; 11 nucleotides line up with TRBD2. V was clipped by 5 bases and J by 2 bases; unmatched bases: 5. CDR1 is SGHTA and CDR2 is FQGTGA in the germline V gene. The CDR3 consists of 16 residues.

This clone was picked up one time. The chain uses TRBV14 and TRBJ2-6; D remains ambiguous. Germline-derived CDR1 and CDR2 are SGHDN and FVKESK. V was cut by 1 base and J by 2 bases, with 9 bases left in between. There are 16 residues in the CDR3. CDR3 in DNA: TGTGCCAGCAGCCAAGCTCTGAGCCCTGGGGCCAACGTCCTGACTTTC. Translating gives CASSQALSPGANVLTF.

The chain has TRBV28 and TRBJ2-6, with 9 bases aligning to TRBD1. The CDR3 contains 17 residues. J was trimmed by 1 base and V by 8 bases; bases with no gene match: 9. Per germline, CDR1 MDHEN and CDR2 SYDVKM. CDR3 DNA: TGTGCCAGCTCTGGGGCACAGGGGGCATCTGGGGCCAACGTCCTGACTTTC. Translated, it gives CASSGAQGASGANVLTF.

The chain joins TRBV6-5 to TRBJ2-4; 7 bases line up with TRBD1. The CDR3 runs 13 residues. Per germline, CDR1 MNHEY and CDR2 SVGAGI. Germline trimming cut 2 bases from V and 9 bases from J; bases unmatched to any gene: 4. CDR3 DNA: TGTGCCAGCAGTTACATGGCAGGGGGCATTCAGTACTTC. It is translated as CASSYMAGGIQYF.

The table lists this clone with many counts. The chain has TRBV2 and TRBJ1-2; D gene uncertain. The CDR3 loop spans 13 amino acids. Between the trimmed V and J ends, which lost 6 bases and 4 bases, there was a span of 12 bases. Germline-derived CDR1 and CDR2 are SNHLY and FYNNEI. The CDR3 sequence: CASSPDTLYGYTF. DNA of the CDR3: TGTGCCAGCAGCCCCGACACCCTCTATGGCTACACCTTC. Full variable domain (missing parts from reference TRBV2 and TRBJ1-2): EPEVTQTPSHQVTQMGQEVILRCVPISNHLYFYWYRQILGQKVEFLVSFYNNEISEKSEIFDDQFSVERPDGSNFTLKIRSTKLEDSAMYFCASSPDTLYGYTFGSGTRLTVV.

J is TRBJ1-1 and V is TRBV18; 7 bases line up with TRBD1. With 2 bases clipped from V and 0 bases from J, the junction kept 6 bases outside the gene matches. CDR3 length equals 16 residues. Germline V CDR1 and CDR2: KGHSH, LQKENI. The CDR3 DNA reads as TGTGCCAGCTCACCAACGACAGGGCCCATGAACACTGAAGCTTTCTTT. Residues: CASSPTTGPMNTEAFF.

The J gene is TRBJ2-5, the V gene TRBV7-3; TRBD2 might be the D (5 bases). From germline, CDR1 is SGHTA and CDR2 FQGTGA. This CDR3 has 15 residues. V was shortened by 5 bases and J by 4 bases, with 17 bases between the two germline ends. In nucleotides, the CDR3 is TGTGCCAGCAGCCCTCGTTGGGGAGTATCAGAGACCCAGTACTTC. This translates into CASSPRWGVSETQYF.

The CDR3 region is CASSSSGSPLHF. The DNA of the CDR3 is TGTGCCAGCAGCTCCTCGGGTTCACCCCTCCACTTT. The chain uses TRBV7-6 and TRBJ1-6; D gene ambiguous. Germline CDR1 is SGHVS and CDR2 is FNYEAQ. The V and J ends lost 4 bases and 9 bases respectively, with 7 bases between them. This CDR3 contains 12 residues.

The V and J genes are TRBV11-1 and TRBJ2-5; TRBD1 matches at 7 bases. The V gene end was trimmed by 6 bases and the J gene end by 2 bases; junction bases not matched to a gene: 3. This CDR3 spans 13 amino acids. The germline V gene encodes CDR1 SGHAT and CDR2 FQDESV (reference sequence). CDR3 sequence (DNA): TGTGCCAGCAGTTGGGGACAGCAAGAGACCCAGTACTTC. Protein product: CASSWGQQETQYF.

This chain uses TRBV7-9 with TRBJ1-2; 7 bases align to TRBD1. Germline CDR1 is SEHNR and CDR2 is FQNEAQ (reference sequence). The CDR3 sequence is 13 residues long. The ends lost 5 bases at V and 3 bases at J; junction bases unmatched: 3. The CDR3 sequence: CASSLDRDYGYTF. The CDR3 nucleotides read TGTGCCAGCAGCCTTGACAGGGACTATGGCTACACCTTC. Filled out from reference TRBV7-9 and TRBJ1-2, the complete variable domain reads DTGVSQNPRHKITKRGQNVTFRCDPISEHNRLYWYRQTLGQGPEFLTYFQNEAQLEKSRLLSDRFSAERPKGSFSTLEIQRTEQGDSAMYLCASSLDRDYGYTFGSGTRLTVV.

The CDR3 loop is CASSEIPPSRGVYGYTF. The CDR3 DNA sequence: TGTGCCAGCAGCGAGATACCCCCCTCCAGGGGAGTTTATGGCTACACCTTC. V gene TRBV7-3 combines with J gene TRBJ1-2, with D possibly TRBD1 on 6 matching bases. Between the trimmed V and J ends, which lost 5 bases and 5 bases, there was a span of 24 bases. Germline V gene data show CDR1 as SGHTA and CDR2 as FQGTGA. This CDR3 has 17 residues.

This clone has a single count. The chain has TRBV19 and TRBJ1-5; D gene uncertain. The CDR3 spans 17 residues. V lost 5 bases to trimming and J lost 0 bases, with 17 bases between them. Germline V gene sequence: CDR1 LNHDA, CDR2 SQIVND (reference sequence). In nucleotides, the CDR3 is TGTGCCAGTAGTTCTAAACGAGCAGGTTATAGCAATCAGCCCCAGCATTTT. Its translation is CASSSKRAGYSNQPQHF.

The CDR3 DNA reads TGTGCCACCAGTGCCGCTAGCGGGCGCTCCTACAATGAGCAGTTCTTC. Protein: CATSAASGRSYNEQFF. This chain links TRBV24-1 with TRBJ2-1, with 8 bases that match TRBD2. Unmatched junction bases numbered 5, after V lost 5 bases and J lost 0 bases. This CDR3 contains 16 residues. Germline V gene sequence: CDR1 KGHDR, CDR2 SFDVKD.